This T cell receptor beta chain was sequenced during a study of human T cells and chemical hapten exposure. Study information: There were weekly diphenylcyclopropenone doses to the scalp for patients throughout the approximately 24-week study. Readings were taken at 6 days from patch tests that had applied 0.01% DPC to the upper back.

Noted time point: patch test 1, 2 weeks after DPC sensitization. The treatment was: therapeutic diphenylcyclopropenone sensitization with weekly scalp DPC. In this sample, this clonotype turned up a few times. Each CDR3 protein is one row after TCRdb ran MiXCR on the RACE reads. In the table there are about 80,000 distinct CDR3 sequences, 10% of which are singletons. The specimen comprised whole blood, sampled in connection with sensitization to the hapten diphenylcyclopropenone (DPC). The sequence was obtained from a woman aged 50 to 60 with alopecia areata. Some clones in this sample may be carry-over from other donors' samples.

The CDR3, as DNA: TGCAGTGCTAGAGACGCCGGGACTAGTTTCGACGAGCAGTACTTC. This codes for CSARDAGTSFDEQYF. The rearrangement uses TRBV20-1 and TRBJ2-7; 8 bases match TRBD2. Trimming removed 0 bases from V and 5 bases from J; junction bases left unmatched: 9. CDR1 and CDR2 from the germline V gene are DFQATT and SNEGSKA (reference sequence). This CDR3 is 15 amino acids long.